This is a list of T cell receptor beta chains from one sample in a study of blood T cell repertoires in COVID-19. Sequencing was performed with immunoSEQ multiplex PCR; in TCRdb, only in-frame clones are kept and a portion is missing. The repertoire has approximately 110,000 clones, around 80% of them found once; the top ten carry 20% to 25%. Specimen: peripheral blood. The receptors come from an older man with active or convalescent COVID-19. Each CDR3 is given without its conserved first and last residue. Fields, in order: CDR3 length, J gene, V gene, CDR3 protein.

CDR3 length: 11; J gene: TRBJ1-4; V gene: TRBV3-1/TRBV3-2; CDR3 protein: ASSLGQNEKLF
CDR3 length: 14; J gene: TRBJ2-1; V gene: TRBV7-2; CDR3 protein: ASSAHLAGAYNEQF
CDR3 length: 14; J gene: TRBJ2-1; V gene: TRBV14; CDR3 protein: ASSQGHGFSYNEQF
CDR3 length: 12; J gene: TRBJ1-1; V gene: TRBV7-8; CDR3 protein: ASSSGTANTEAF
CDR3 length: 15; J gene: TRBJ1-1; V gene: TRBV14; CDR3 protein: ASSPGGAVGKNTEAF
CDR3 length: 11; J gene: TRBJ2-7; V gene: TRBV7-7; CDR3 protein: ASSLDQGLEQY
CDR3 length: 10; J gene: TRBJ1-1; V gene: TRBV11-2; CDR3 protein: ASRPGGTEAF
CDR3 length: 13; J gene: TRBJ2-1; V gene: TRBV18; CDR3 protein: ASSNSGLSDNEQF
CDR3 length: 13; J gene: TRBJ2-3; V gene: TRBV30; CDR3 protein: AWGGGYRGTDTQY
CDR3 length: 13; J gene: TRBJ1-1; V gene: TRBV7-9; CDR3 protein: ASSLRTGLNTEAF
CDR3 length: 13; J gene: TRBJ1-1; V gene: TRBV5-1; CDR3 protein: ASSGEQGASTEAF
CDR3 length: 11; J gene: TRBJ1-1; V gene: TRBV15; CDR3 protein: ATSYGGLKEAF
CDR3 length: 9; J gene: TRBJ1-3; V gene: TRBV20-1; CDR3 protein: SARTGSAIY
CDR3 length: 11; J gene: TRBJ1-3; V gene: TRBV14; CDR3 protein: ASSQGLGNTIY
CDR3 length: 9; J gene: TRBJ2-7; V gene: TRBV30; CDR3 protein: AWSTAYEQY
CDR3 length: 12; J gene: TRBJ1-1; V gene: TRBV19; CDR3 protein: ASSIRQGNTEAF
CDR3 length: 10; J gene: TRBJ1-4; V gene: TRBV19; CDR3 protein: ASSAYNEKLF
CDR3 length: 11; J gene: TRBJ2-7; V gene: TRBV30; CDR3 protein: AWCPDRLSEQY
CDR3 length: 13; J gene: TRBJ2-7; V gene: TRBV18; CDR3 protein: ASSPQGTEDYEQY
CDR3 length: 16; J gene: TRBJ2-1; V gene: TRBV4-1; CDR3 protein: ASSQAYSGTSGFNEQF
CDR3 length: 15; J gene: TRBJ2-2; V gene: TRBV5-5; CDR3 protein: ASSLASTDYNTGELF
CDR3 length: 10; J gene: TRBJ1-1; V gene: TRBV12-3/TRBV12-4; CDR3 protein: ASRVGGAEAF
CDR3 length: 12; J gene: TRBJ2-7; V gene: TRBV5-5; CDR3 protein: ASSLVGESYEQY
CDR3 length: 12; J gene: TRBJ2-7; V gene: TRBV28; CDR3 protein: ASSFAGSSYEQY
CDR3 length: 14; J gene: TRBJ2-3; V gene: TRBV29-1; CDR3 protein: SVELSPPHFKDTQY
CDR3 length: 10; J gene: TRBJ1-2; V gene: TRBV12-3/TRBV12-4; CDR3 protein: ASGQGNYGYT
CDR3 length: 13; J gene: TRBJ2-2; V gene: TRBV7-3; CDR3 protein: ASSLIQANTGELF
CDR3 length: 11; J gene: TRBJ1-2; V gene: TRBV4-1; CDR3 protein: ASSPRHRDGYT
CDR3 length: 11; J gene: TRBJ2-7; V gene: TRBV5-1; CDR3 protein: ASSRPHLDEQY
CDR3 length: 12; J gene: TRBJ1-5; V gene: TRBV30; CDR3 protein: AWSSGEGNQPQH
CDR3 length: 14; J gene: TRBJ1-2; V gene: TRBV4-1; CDR3 protein: ASSQGGQGSNYGYT
CDR3 length: 11; J gene: TRBJ1-2; V gene: TRBV5-4; CDR3 protein: ASSLDHRYGYT
CDR3 length: 11; J gene: TRBJ1-2; V gene: TRBV7-8; CDR3 protein: ASSLSPNYGYT
CDR3 length: 12; J gene: TRBJ2-3; V gene: TRBV6-5; CDR3 protein: ASSTGGGTDTQY
CDR3 length: 12; J gene: TRBJ1-6; V gene: TRBV30; CDR3 protein: AWSLGGSPSPLH
CDR3 length: 13; J gene: TRBJ1-5; V gene: TRBV2; CDR3 protein: ASSVNRGLGQPQH
CDR3 length: 13; J gene: TRBJ2-7; V gene: TRBV5-1; CDR3 protein: ASSLEGTGGNEQY
CDR3 length: 12; J gene: TRBJ2-5; V gene: TRBV9; CDR3 protein: ASTKVGASETQY
CDR3 length: 13; J gene: TRBJ2-1; V gene: TRBV5-1; CDR3 protein: ASSSRGGYHNEQF
CDR3 length: 12; J gene: TRBJ2-5; V gene: TRBV5-6; CDR3 protein: ASSFAGGWETQY
CDR3 length: 14; J gene: TRBJ2-1; V gene: TRBV7-6; CDR3 protein: ASSLGGTGSRNEQF
CDR3 length: 15; J gene: TRBJ2-1; V gene: TRBV4-2; CDR3 protein: ASSHGRLAKMDNEQF
CDR3 length: 11; J gene: TRBJ1-5; V gene: TRBV7-2; CDR3 protein: ASSLYTNQPQH
CDR3 length: 14; J gene: TRBJ2-3; V gene: TRBV4-2; CDR3 protein: ASSQDLAGPTDTQY
CDR3 length: 12; J gene: TRBJ1-1; V gene: TRBV6-5; CDR3 protein: ASSPRTGDTEAF
CDR3 length: 12; J gene: TRBJ2-3; V gene: TRBV15; CDR3 protein: ATRGLAGGDTQY
CDR3 length: 13; J gene: TRBJ1-3; V gene: TRBV2; CDR3 protein: ASSFGHLSGNTIY